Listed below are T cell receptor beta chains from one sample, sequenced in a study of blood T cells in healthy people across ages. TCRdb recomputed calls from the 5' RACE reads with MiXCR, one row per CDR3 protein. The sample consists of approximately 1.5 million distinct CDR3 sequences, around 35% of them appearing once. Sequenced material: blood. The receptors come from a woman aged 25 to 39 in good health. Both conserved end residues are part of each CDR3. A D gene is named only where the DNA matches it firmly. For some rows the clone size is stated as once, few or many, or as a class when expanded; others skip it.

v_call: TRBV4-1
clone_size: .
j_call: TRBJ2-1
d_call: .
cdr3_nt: TGCACCAGCAGCCAAGATGGGGACGGGGGCAATGAGCAGTTCTTC
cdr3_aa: CTSSQDGDGGNEQFF

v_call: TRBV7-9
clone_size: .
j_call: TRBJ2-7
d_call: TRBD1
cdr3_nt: TGTGCCAGCAGGGGAACCGGGACAGGGGGCGAGCAGTACTTC
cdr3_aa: CASRGTGTGGEQYF

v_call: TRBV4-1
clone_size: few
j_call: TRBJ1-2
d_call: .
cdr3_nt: TGCGCCAGCAGCCAACTCTTGGCCAGGGGCTCCTCGTATGGCTACACCTTC
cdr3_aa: CASSQLLARGSSYGYTF

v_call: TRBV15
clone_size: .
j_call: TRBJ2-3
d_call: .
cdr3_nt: TGTGCCACCAGCAGAGTGGAGGTCTTGTCAGATACGCAGTATTTT
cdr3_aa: CATSRVEVLSDTQYF

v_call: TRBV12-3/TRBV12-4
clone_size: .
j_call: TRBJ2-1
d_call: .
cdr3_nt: TGTGCCAGCCGGAACGGACAAGCCTACAATGAGCAGTTCTTC
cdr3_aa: CASRNGQAYNEQFF

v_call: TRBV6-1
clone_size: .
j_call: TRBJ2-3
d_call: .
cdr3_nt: TGTGCCAGCATACAACTTTTCCCCCCTCGACGTGGCACAGATACGCAGTATTTT
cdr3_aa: CASIQLFPPRRGTDTQYF

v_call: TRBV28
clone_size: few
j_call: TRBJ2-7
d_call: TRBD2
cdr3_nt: TGTGCCAGCAGCTCTTCTAGCGGGCCTCCCTACGAGCAGTACTTC
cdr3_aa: CASSSSSGPPYEQYF

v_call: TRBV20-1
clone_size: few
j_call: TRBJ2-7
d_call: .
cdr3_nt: TGCAGTGCTAGAGATTTAAGGGGGTGCTCCTACGAGCAGTACTTC
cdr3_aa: CSARDLRGCSYEQYF

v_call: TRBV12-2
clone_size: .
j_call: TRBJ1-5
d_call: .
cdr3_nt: TGTGCAAGTCGCCCGGTCCGGGGAAGCAATCAGCCCCAGCATTTT
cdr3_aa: CASRPVRGSNQPQHF

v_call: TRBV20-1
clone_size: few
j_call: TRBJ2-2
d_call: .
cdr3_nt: TGCAGTGCTAGAGATCCGAGGGTCGGGACCGGGGAGCTGTTTTTT
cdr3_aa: CSARDPRVGTGELFF

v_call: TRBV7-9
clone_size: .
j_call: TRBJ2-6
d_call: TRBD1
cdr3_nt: TGTGCCAGCAGCTTAGCAGGGGGCGCTGGGGCCAACGTCCTGACTTTC
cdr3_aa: CASSLAGGAGANVLTF

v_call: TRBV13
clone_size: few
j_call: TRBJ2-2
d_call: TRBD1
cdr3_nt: TGTGCCAGCAGCCTGGGACAGGGGAAGACCGGGGAGCTGTTTTTT
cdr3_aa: CASSLGQGKTGELFF

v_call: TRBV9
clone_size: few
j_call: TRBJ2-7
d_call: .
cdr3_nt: TGTGCCAACAGCGTAGAACCCGGGACCTACGAGCAGTACTTC
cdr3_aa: CANSVEPGTYEQYF

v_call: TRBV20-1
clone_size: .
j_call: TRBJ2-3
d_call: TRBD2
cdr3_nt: TGCAGTGCTCCGGGACTAGCGGCCCCGGTCCAGTATTTT
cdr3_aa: CSAPGLAAPVQYF

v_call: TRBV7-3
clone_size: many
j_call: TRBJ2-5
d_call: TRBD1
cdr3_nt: TGTGCCAGCAGTTTGCAGGGGGCCGGGGAGACCCAGTACTTC
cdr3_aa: CASSLQGAGETQYF

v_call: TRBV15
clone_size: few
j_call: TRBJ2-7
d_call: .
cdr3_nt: TGTGCCACCAGCGAAAGGACTACAGGGGACTCCTACGAGCAGTACTTC
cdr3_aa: CATSERTTGDSYEQYF

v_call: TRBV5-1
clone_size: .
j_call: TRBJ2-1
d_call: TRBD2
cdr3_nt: TGCGCCAGCAGGGGGGGACTAGCGGGGAGGCCCCCGTTTAATGAGCAGTTCTTC
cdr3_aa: CASRGGLAGRPPFNEQFF

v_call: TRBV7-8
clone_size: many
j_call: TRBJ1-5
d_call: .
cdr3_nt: TGTGCCAGCAGCCCCAGGGGAAATCAGCCCCAGCATTTT
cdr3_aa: CASSPRGNQPQHF

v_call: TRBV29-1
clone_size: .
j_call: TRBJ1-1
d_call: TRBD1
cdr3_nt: TGCAGCGTTTCACAGGGGGAAGCTTTCTTT
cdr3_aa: CSVSQGEAFF

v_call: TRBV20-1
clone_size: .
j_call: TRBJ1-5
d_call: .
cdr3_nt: TGCAGTACTCCAACGGGGGGCGCCCAGCATTTT
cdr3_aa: CSTPTGGAQHF

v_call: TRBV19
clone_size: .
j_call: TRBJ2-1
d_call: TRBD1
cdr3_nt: TGTGCCAGTAGTATAGTGGACAGGGGGGGTCGGAATGAGCAGTTCTTC
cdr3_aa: CASSIVDRGGRNEQFF

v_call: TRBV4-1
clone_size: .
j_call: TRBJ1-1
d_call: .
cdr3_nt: TGCGCCAGCAGCCAAGATAATACTCGGGAAAGGACTGAAGCTTTCTTT
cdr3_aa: CASSQDNTRERTEAFF

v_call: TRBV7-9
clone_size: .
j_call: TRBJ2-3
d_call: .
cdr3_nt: TGTGCCAGCAGCATCAAGCGGAGTACTAGCACAGATACGCAGTATTTT
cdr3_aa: CASSIKRSTSTDTQYF

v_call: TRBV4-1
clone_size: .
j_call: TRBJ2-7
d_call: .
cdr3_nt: TGCGCCAGCAGCCACAGTCGCTCCTACGAGCAGTACTTC
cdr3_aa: CASSHSRSYEQYF

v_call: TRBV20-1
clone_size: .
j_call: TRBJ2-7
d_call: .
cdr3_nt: TGCAGTGCTGTAGACCTGGGGACCTACGAGCAGTACTTC
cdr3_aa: CSAVDLGTYEQYF

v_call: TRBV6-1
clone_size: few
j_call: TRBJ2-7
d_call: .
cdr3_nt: TGTGCCAGCAGTCCGGGGAAGGGGGGGGAGCAGTACTTC
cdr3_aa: CASSPGKGGEQYF

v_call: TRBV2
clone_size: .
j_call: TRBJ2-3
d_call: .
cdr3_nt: TGTGCCAGCAGTGAAGAGGGAGGCCGAAGCACAGATACGCAGTATTTT
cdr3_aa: CASSEEGGRSTDTQYF

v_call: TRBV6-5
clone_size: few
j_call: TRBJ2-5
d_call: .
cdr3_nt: TGTGCCAGTTCCCGGGGGGCGGTAACTAGAGAAGAGACCCAGTACTTC
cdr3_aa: CASSRGAVTREETQYF

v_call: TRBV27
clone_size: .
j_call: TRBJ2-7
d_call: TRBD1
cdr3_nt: TGTGTCAGCAGTTTATATTCGACAGGGCACGAGCAGTACTTC
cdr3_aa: CVSSLYSTGHEQYF

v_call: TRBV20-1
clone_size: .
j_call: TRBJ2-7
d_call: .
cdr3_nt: TGCAGTGCTGAGAAACTTCCAAACAGTAAACTTTCCTACGAGCAGTACTTC
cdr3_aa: CSAEKLPNSKLSYEQYF

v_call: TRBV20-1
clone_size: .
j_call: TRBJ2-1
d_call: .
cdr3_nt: TGCAGTACTAGACTGGGCGCCGGTGAGCAGTTCTTC
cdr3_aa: CSTRLGAGEQFF

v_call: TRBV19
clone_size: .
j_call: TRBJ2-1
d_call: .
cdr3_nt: TGTGCCAGTAGTAAAGAGGTCTCCTACAATGAGCAGTTCTTC
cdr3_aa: CASSKEVSYNEQFF

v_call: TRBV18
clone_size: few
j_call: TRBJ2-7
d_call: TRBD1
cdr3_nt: TGTGCCAGCTCACCAAAGGCTCAGGGGGCGCTGAGTTACGAGCAGTACTTC
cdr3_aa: CASSPKAQGALSYEQYF

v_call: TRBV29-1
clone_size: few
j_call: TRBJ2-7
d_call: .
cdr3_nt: TGCAGCGTTTCCCATCTGAGCTCCTACGAGCAGTACTTC
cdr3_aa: CSVSHLSSYEQYF

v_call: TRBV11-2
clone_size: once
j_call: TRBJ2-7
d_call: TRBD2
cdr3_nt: TGTGCCAGCAGCTTAGATGTACCCGGGAGGGTTGGTTCCTTATTTTCCTACGAGCAGTACTTC
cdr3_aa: CASSLDVPGRVGSLFSYEQYF

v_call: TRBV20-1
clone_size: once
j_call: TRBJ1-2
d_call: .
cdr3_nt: TGCAGTGCTAGAGGTGATAATCGACGGGGGAATACATTTGGCTACACCTTC
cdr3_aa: CSARGDNRRGNTFGYTF

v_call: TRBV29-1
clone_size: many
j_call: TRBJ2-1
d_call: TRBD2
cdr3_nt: TGCAGCGCCCGGGAGGGAGCAGGAGAGCAGTTCTTC
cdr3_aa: CSAREGAGEQFF

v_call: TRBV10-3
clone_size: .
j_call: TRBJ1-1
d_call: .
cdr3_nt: TGTGCCATCAGTCGGGGGTACACTGAAGCTTTCTTT
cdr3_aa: CAISRGYTEAFF

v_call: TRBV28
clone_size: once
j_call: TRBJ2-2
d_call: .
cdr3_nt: TGTGCCAGCCAACCACCCCTCATCCAGGGGCAACTCACCGGGGAGCTGTTTTTT
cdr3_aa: CASQPPLIQGQLTGELFF

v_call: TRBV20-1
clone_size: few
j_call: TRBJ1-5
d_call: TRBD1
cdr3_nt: TGCAGTGCTAGTTCCAGACAGGGCTGGCAGCCCCAGCATTTT
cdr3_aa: CSASSRQGWQPQHF

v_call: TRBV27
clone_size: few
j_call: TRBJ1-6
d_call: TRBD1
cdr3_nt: TGTGCCAGCAGTTTCTACCGGGACAGGGGGAATATTGGTTCACCCCTCCACTTT
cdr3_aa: CASSFYRDRGNIGSPLHF

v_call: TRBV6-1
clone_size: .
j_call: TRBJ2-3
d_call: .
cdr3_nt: TGTGCCAGCAGTGAAAGGGGCTCAGATACGCAGTATTTT
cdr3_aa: CASSERGSDTQYF

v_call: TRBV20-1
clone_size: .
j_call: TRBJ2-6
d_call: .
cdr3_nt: TGCAGTGCCCCAGCCCACTCTGGGGCCAATGTCCGGACTTTC
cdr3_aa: CSAPAHSGANVRTF

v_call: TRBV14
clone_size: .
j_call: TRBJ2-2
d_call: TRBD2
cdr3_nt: TGTGCCAGCAGCGCCCGACTAGCGGGGGGACTTAACACCGGGGAGCTGTTTTTT
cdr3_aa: CASSARLAGGLNTGELFF

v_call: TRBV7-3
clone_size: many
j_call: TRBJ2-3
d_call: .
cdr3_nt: TGCGCCAGCAGCTTGGGCAGTGTGACAGATACGCAGTATTTT
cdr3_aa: CASSLGSVTDTQYF

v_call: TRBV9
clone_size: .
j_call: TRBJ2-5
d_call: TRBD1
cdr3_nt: TGTGCCAGCAGCGTAGCCGGGACAGGGCGGCAGACCCAGTACTTC
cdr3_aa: CASSVAGTGRQTQYF

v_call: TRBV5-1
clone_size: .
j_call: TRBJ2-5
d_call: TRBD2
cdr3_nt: TGCGCCAGCAGTGGGATTAGCGGGATCCCAGAGACCCAGTACTTC
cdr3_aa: CASSGISGIPETQYF

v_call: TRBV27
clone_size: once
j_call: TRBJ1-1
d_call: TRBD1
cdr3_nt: TGTGCCAGCAGTTTATCTGCCACAGGGGTCGGCACTGAAGCTTTCTTT
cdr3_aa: CASSLSATGVGTEAFF

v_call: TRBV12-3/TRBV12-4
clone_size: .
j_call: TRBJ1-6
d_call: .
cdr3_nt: TGTGCCAGCAGTTTATCCAAGAATTCACCCCTCCACTTT
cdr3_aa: CASSLSKNSPLHF